These 26 T cell receptor beta chains were all obtained from the same sample, sequenced in a study of shared clonotypes between healthy human individuals. Clones were read by immunoSEQ multiplex PCR, and TCRdb kept only the in-frame ones, dropping some. This table has 2 million to 3 million clones, approximately 93% appearing once. Material: naive CD4+ T cells from PBMCs. The sample's subset: CD45RA+ positively selected. The receptors stem from a man between 18 and 29 years old in good health. Some clones in this sample may be carry-over from other donors' samples.

The chain employs TRBV15 and TRBJ2-1, with TRBD2 identical over 15 bases. The CDR3 contains 17 residues. Germline CDR1 LNHNV, CDR2 YYDKDF (reference sequence). Trimming cost V 5 bases and J 7 bases; bases outside gene matches: 9. The CDR3 protein is CATSSRTSGRGSNEQFF. The CDR3 DNA reads TGTGCCACCAGCTCACGGACTAGCGGGAGGGGGTCTAATGAGCAGTTCTTC.

The rearrangement uses TRBV15 and TRBJ2-7; possibly TRBD2 for D (5 bases). Trimming removed 4 bases from V and 0 bases from J, with 10 bases in between. Germline CDR1 and CDR2: LNHNV and YYDKDF (reference sequence). This CDR3 is 14 amino acids long. CDR3 coding DNA: TGTGCCACCAGCATTACTAGGAGCTCCTACGAGCAGTACTTC. Translated, it gives CATSITRSSYEQYF.

The J gene is TRBJ1-6, the V gene TRBV30, with 8 bases fitting TRBD1. Trimming removed 5 bases from V and 7 bases from J; junction bases left unmatched: 7. CDR1 is GTSNPN and CDR2 is SVGIG in the germline V gene (reference sequence). The CDR3 is made up of 14 amino acids. CDR3 nucleotide sequence: TGTGCCTGGGCTTCAGACAGGGGAAATTCACCCCTCCACTTT. Its translation is CAWASDRGNSPLHF.

The rearrangement joins TRBV5-1 to TRBJ2-7; no reliable D call. The CDR3 runs 16 residues. V lost 1 base, J lost 0 bases, and 14 bases lay in between. The germline V gene encodes CDR1 SGHRS and CDR2 YFSETQ. CDR3 DNA sequence: TGCGCCAGCAGCTTGTACCGCAGCCCGGACTCCTACGAGCAGTACTTC. It specifies CASSLYRSPDSYEQYF.

The chain has TRBV27 and TRBJ2-7, with 10 bases aligning to TRBD2. After removal of 6 bases from V and 7 bases from J, the junction contained 18 bases not matched to a gene. The CDR3 consists of 17 residues. The germline V gene has CDR1 MNHEY and CDR2 SMNVEV (reference sequence). The CDR3 DNA sequence: TGTGCCAGCAGCTTAGAACCACCGGGACTAGCGCCGGGGGAGCAGTACTTC. This sequence encodes CASSLEPPGLAPGEQYF.

The V call is TRBV6-1, the J call TRBJ2-2; either TRBD1 or TRBD2 may supply D (6 bases each). From germline, CDR1 is MNHNS and CDR2 SASEGT. V was pared by 0 bases and J by 5 bases, with 13 bases between. CDR3 length: 16 residues. The CDR3, as DNA: TGTGCCAGCAGTGAAGCGAGGTGGGGGGCTACCGGGGAGCTGTTTTTT. It is translated as CASSEARWGATGELFF.

The chain employs TRBV20-1 and TRBJ1-2; D gene uncertain. Germline V gives CDR1 DFQATT, CDR2 SNEGSKA (reference sequence). V was shortened by 5 bases and J by 11 bases, with 15 bases between the two germline ends. The CDR3 runs to 11 residues. This CDR3 reads CSASSPPVYTF. For the CDR3, the DNA is TGCAGTGCTTCCTCCCCCCCAGTATACACCTTC.

On this clone itself: This same CDR3 is encoded by further DNA sequences in the sample. The chain carries TRBV6-6 and TRBJ1-1; D gene uncertain. This CDR3 is built from 13 residues. V lost 5 bases and J 0 bases, leaving 7 bases between the germline ends. Per the germline V gene, CDR1 is MNHNY and CDR2 is SVGAGI (reference sequence). CDR3 region: CASSRAMNTEAFF. DNA for the CDR3: TGTGCCAGCAGTAGGGCCATGAACACTGAAGCTTTCTTT.

This chain connects TRBV30 to TRBJ2-1; 11 nucleotides agree with TRBD2. This CDR3 is 15 amino acids long. V gave up 3 bases and J gave up 5 bases; unmatched junction bases: 6. The germline V gene has CDR1 GTSNPN and CDR2 SVGIG (reference sequence). CDR3 sequence (DNA): TGTGCCTGGAGCCCGGGACTAGCGGCTAACAATGAGCAGTTCTTC. It specifies CAWSPGLAANNEQFF.

This clone was seen just once. V usage is TRBV14 and J usage is TRBJ2-3; D gene ambiguous. There are 16 residues in the CDR3. Germline V gene sequence: CDR1 SGHDN, CDR2 FVKESK. The ends were cut back, 3 bases at V and 0 bases at J, with 13 bases in the middle. The CDR3, as DNA: TGTGCCAGCAGCCAGACTCCGAAACCTAGCACAGATACGCAGTATTTT. This sequence encodes CASSQTPKPSTDTQYF.

This clone occurred once. Other DNA sequences of this sample code for an identical CDR3. The chain combines TRBV18 with TRBJ1-5; D gene uncertain. This CDR3 is built from 13 residues. Between the trimmed V and J ends, which lost 2 bases and 5 bases, there was a span of 7 bases. Germline CDR1 KGHSH, CDR2 LQKENI. The CDR3 spells CASSPNIDQPQHF. The CDR3 DNA is TGTGCCAGCTCACCAAACATAGATCAGCCCCAGCATTTT.

This sequence joins TRBV28 and TRBJ2-7, with unresolved D. The CDR3 length is 16 residues. Trimming stripped 7 bases from V and 0 bases from J, with 19 bases between. Per the germline V gene, CDR1 is MDHEN and CDR2 is SYDVKM. DNA of the CDR3: TGTGCCAGCACCGCTGGTGGTTTAGGTTTCTCCTACGAGCAGTACTTC. Its translation: CASTAGGLGFSYEQYF.

The genes are TRBV28 and TRBJ1-5; D unresolved. The CDR3 runs to 16 residues. V lost 2 bases to trimming and J lost 3 bases, with 14 bases between them. Germline assignment: CDR1 MDHEN and CDR2 SYDVKM. The CDR3 loop reads CASSLNLGRSNQPQHF. CDR3 nucleotides: TGTGCCAGCAGTTTAAACCTTGGACGGTCCAATCAGCCCCAGCATTTT.

J is TRBJ1-1 and V is TRBV19; no definite D call. CDR3 length equals 13 residues. Trimming stripped 11 bases from V and 2 bases from J, with 15 bases between. CDR1 and CDR2 (germline): LNHDA, SQIVND (reference sequence). The chain's CDR3 is CAVAPGLNTEAFF. As DNA, the CDR3 is TGTGCCGTGGCCCCTGGACTCAACACTGAAGCTTTCTTT.

This clone has a single count. Other DNA sequences in the sample encode the same CDR3. The chain employs TRBV28 and TRBJ2-5; no reliable D call. V was cut by 6 bases and J by 5 bases, with 7 bases left in between. This CDR3 is built from 11 residues. In germline, CDR1 is MDHEN, CDR2 SYDVKM. This CDR3 reads CASRLTETQYF. DNA for the CDR3: TGTGCCAGCAGGCTGACCGAGACCCAGTACTTC.

The V call is TRBV7-2, the J call TRBJ2-1; 7 nucleotides match TRBD2. V shed 2 bases, J shed 4 bases, and the junction held 8 bases outside the gene matches. Germline lookup yields CDR1 SGHTA and CDR2 FQGNSA. The CDR3 has 16 amino acids. CDR3 residues: CASSLFGTAGYNEQFF. Written as DNA, the CDR3 is TGTGCCAGCAGCTTATTTGGTACAGCGGGGTACAATGAGCAGTTCTTC.

J is TRBJ1-3 and V is TRBV5-1; a weak D match, TRBD1 (6 bases). The CDR3 covers 15 residues. The V end lost 2 bases, the J end lost 5 bases, and 14 bases lay between the germline ends. The germline V gene has CDR1 SGHRS and CDR2 YFSETQ. The CDR3 sequence: CASSLNGDTRNTIYF. DNA of the CDR3: TGCGCCAGCAGCTTAAACGGGGACACCAGAAACACCATATATTTT.

The rearrangement joins TRBV6-5 to TRBJ1-2, with D uncertain. This CDR3 is 15 amino acids long. V was clipped by 7 bases and J by 0 bases, with 15 bases between them. Germline V gene lookup returns CDR1 MNHEY and CDR2 SVGAGI. For the CDR3, the DNA is TGTGCCAGCAAGAGAGGACCGACTTCTAACTATGGCTACACCTTC. Its translation: CASKRGPTSNYGYTF.

The CDR3 is CASSRRQGLEETQYF. DNA of the CDR3: TGTGCCAGCAGCCGCAGACAGGGGCTGGAAGAGACCCAGTACTTC. This chain joins TRBV14 and TRBJ2-5; 8 nucleotides agree with TRBD1. Germline V gene sequence: CDR1 SGHDN, CDR2 FVKESK. Trimming at V came to 4 bases and at J to 3 bases, leaving 7 bases not matched to a gene. This CDR3 is 15 amino acids long.

The chain recombines TRBV6-5 with TRBJ2-7, with TRBD1 matching 7 bases. V lost 6 bases to trimming and J lost 0 bases; unmatched junction nucleotides: 8. The CDR3 spans 15 residues. Per the germline V gene, CDR1 is MNHEY and CDR2 is SVGAGI. This CDR3 is CASSSSGTASYEQYF. Written as DNA, the CDR3 is TGTGCCAGCAGCTCATCCGGGACAGCCTCCTACGAGCAGTACTTC.

The chain recombines TRBV6-5 with TRBJ1-3; D is ambiguous. Germline lookup yields CDR1 MNHEY and CDR2 SVGAGI. CDR3 length: 13 amino acids. V was trimmed by 6 bases and J by 0 bases, leaving 6 bases between them. Here the CDR3 DNA reads TGTGCCAGCAGACTTAGCTCTGGAAACACCATATATTTT. Residues: CASRLSSGNTIYF.

The J gene is TRBJ2-7, the V gene TRBV7-9, with D unresolved. This CDR3 region has 14 residues. Germline CDR1 is SEHNR and CDR2 is FQNEAQ (reference sequence). The V end was cut by 5 bases, the J end by 7 bases, with 18 bases between. The CDR3 nucleotides are TGTGCCAGCAGCCCGCTTTGGTCCCAGGAAGAGCAGTACTTC. Translation: CASSPLWSQEEQYF.

A remark on this clone: This same CDR3 is encoded by further DNA sequences in the sample. The rearrangement links TRBV7-9 to TRBJ2-5; TRBD2 matches at 7 bases. V gave up 0 bases and J gave up 4 bases; unmatched junction bases: 5. Germline loops: CDR1 SEHNR, CDR2 FQNEAQ (reference sequence). This CDR3 comprises 15 residues. CDR3 coding DNA: TGTGCCAGCAGCTTAGCGTCGGGAGGAGGAGAGACCCAGTACTTC. Translating gives CASSLASGGGETQYF.

The gene calls are TRBV2 and TRBJ2-3; 8 nucleotides agree with TRBD2. Trimming at V came to 3 bases and at J to 3 bases, leaving 2 bases not matched to a gene. Germline assignment: CDR1 SNHLY and CDR2 FYNNEI. This CDR3 contains 14 residues. CDR3 sequence (DNA): TGTGCCAGCAGTGACGGGAGGGCGACAGATACGCAGTATTTT. Residues: CASSDGRATDTQYF.

As concerns this clone: Other DNA sequences in the sample encode the same CDR3. The chain recombines TRBV5-1 with TRBJ1-2, with a tentative D call TRBD1 (5 bases). The germline gives CDR1 SGHRS, CDR2 YFSETQ. CDR3 length: 14 amino acids. V was shortened by 0 bases and J by 2 bases, with 8 bases between the two germline ends. Written as DNA, the CDR3 is TGCGCCAGCAGCTTGGGGGGGAGCAACTATGGCTACACCTTC. Protein product: CASSLGGSNYGYTF.

The chain is built from TRBV18 and TRBJ2-3; D uncertain. V shed 3 bases and J shed 4 bases, with 11 bases lying between them. The CDR3 totals 14 residues. The germline CDR1 and CDR2 sequences are KGHSH and LQKENI. The chain's CDR3 is CASSPVDGPDTQYF. CDR3 bases: TGTGCCAGCTCACCGGTAGATGGCCCAGATACGCAGTATTTT.